This T cell receptor beta chain emerged from a study of shared clonotypes between healthy human individuals (dated by TCRdb to 2018 to 2021). Regarding the complete study: The cohort included a few men and two women between 18 and 49 years of age. For each donor, CD4 naive and CD4 memory were each run on three plates, CD8 naive on two plates, and CD8 memory on one plate. To estimate repertoire size and how much clonotypes are shared between individuals, the study performed deep sequencing of blood TCR repertoires from roughly five healthy adults. Libraries were prepared and TCR repertoires were sequenced by different laboratories using diverse techniques, in order to increase sequencing depth and limit assay-specific biases. Between about 0.85 and 10 billion PBMCs per donor were obtained by leukapheresis.

What the research found in general, with its limitations: Even with the large sequencing depth, rarefaction of the sorted-subset datasets indicated that sequencing was incomplete. Only blood was sampled, and tissue TCR repertoires likely differ from those in blood. When a few donors were compared, the shared fraction of clonotypes was 5% to 6.5% for naive CD4, roughly 3.3% for naive CD8, 2% to 2.5% for memory CD4, and 0.4% for memory CD8. Compared with non-shared clonotypes, clonotypes shared by all four sorted-subset donors had higher generation probabilities. The small number of donors limited the genetic and exposure-history diversity represented. Based on pairwise subsampling, the degree of clonotype sharing among donors was expected to be affected by sequencing depth. Naive subsets generally had larger estimated clonotype richness than memory subsets.

Using the deep immunoSEQ assay, multiplex PCR amplified TCR CDR3 regions from genomic DNA. For each cell subset, the extracted genomic DNA was distributed evenly across all wells of several immunoSEQ 96-well plates, and each plate served as one replicate. For sorted subsets, approximately 190 ng of genomic DNA, equivalent to around 29,000 T cell genomes, went into each replicate PCR. Purified libraries were quantified with a Qubit 3.0 fluorometer, sized on a Bioanalyzer 2100, and re-quantified with the KAPA Library Quantification kit. A separate single-read 150-cycle Illumina NextSeq 550 flow cell was used to sequence each immunoSEQ 96-well plate. On the authors' methods: Because the immunoSEQ output held only junctional sequences and lacked quality scores, the filtering could not match the filtering applied to full-length reads. To assign V/J genes and CDR3, sequences were annotated using PyIR, a Python wrapper for IgBLAST v1.9, with IMGT germline references. Reads were removed for weak V/J assignments (E-value above 1e-6), missing CDR3, stop codons, out-of-frame junctions, or ambiguous translated residues. V3J clonotypes were defined as sequences sharing an identical inferred V gene, J gene, and CDR3 amino acid sequence. To compute the percentage overlap between repertoires, the number of shared unique clonotypes was divided by the size of the smaller repertoire. RTK rarefaction, the Chao1 estimator, and Recon v2.1 estimates of unobserved clonotypes were used to assess repertoire richness. Generation probabilities were computed with OLGA for all TCRbeta clonotypes obtained by the gDNA method from several donors. The table comes from immuneACCESS by way of TCRdb, which keeps in-frame sequences with V and J called. Part of the clones is missing from these tables; in studies checked, under half for an unresolved V gene and the rest for unknown reasons. V and J calls and clone size are copied from that table; D and trimming were computed from the DNA. In all, the sample holds roughly 1,100,000 clones, and roughly 80% of those were seen once. Around 1.5% of the sample comes from the top ten.

Donors were healthy HIV-negative adults with no recently reported acute infections or vaccinations. Every donor was a Caucasian adult residing in Nashville, Tennessee, USA. Magnetic negative selection was used to enrich CD4+ T cells, after which naive cells were positively selected on CD45RA and the negative fraction became the memory subset. Blood was obtained by leukapheresis, after which PBMCs were separated by Ficoll-Histopaque density gradient centrifugation and cryopreserved in liquid nitrogen vapor phase. Purity and quantity of every magnetically sorted T cell population were checked by analytical flow cytometry. Each sorted fraction had its genomic DNA isolated and then quantified by UV absorbance on a Nanodrop 2000c. A word on this clone: It lacks a known antigen. No much larger clone is present one base from it, and per-base qualities are unavailable.

V is cut by 2 bases and J by 2 bases, and the space between the germline ends is 9 bases. From the cysteine through the phenylalanine, the CDR3 covers 14 amino acids. Only the CDR3 DNA is retained, 42 bases long and in frame from the first base. Sequences SNHLY (CDR1) and FYNNEI (CDR2) are obtained from the germline V gene. The sequenced sample consisted of memory CD4+ T cells sorted from blood. The cell subset or site label, as the study defines it: CD45RA-negative fraction. The chain links TRBV2 with TRBJ1-2, with TRBD1 as a weak D call on 6 bases. The receptor was isolated from a man younger than 35 in good health. The bases read TGTGCCAGCAGTGAACTCAGGGGAAACTATGGCTACACCTTC. This sequence encodes CASSELRGNYGYTF.